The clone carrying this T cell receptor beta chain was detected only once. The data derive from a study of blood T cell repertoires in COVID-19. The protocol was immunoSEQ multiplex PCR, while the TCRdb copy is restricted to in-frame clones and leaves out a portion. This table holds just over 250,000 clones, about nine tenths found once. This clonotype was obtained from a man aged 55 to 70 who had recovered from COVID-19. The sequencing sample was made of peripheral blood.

CDR3 residues: CSARVIYEQYF. DNA of the CDR3: TGCAGTGCTAGAGTTATCTACGAGCAGTACTTC. The genes are TRBV20-1 and TRBJ2-7; the D is unclear. The germline V gene has CDR1 DFQATT and CDR2 SNEGSKA (reference sequence). Trimming removed 1 base from V and 3 bases from J, with 4 bases in between. CDR3 length: 11 residues.